This T cell receptor (beta chain) was identified in a study of T cell clonality in common variable immunodeficiency. The germline CDR1 and CDR2 sequences are SGDLS and YYNGEE. V shed 0 bases and J shed 4 bases, with 11 bases lying between them. The length of the CDR3 is 14 residues. The protocol was immunoSEQ multiplex PCR, while the TCRdb copy is restricted to in-frame clones and leaves out a portion. The sample shows approximately 81,000 clones, none of them appearing just once. Overall study results and limits: Fewer TCRbeta clones were shared among CVID subjects than controls. Compared with healthy controls, CVID subjects showed increased TCRbeta clonality, mostly in about a third. Repertoire-complication correlations in CVID were limited by patient heterogeneity.

The sample holds many counts of this clone. Antigen: not known. The read is 3 residues too short to cover the CDR3 end, so that end is filled in from the germline J gene. This sequence joins TRBV9 and TRBJ2-7; D is possibly TRBD1 (5 bases). The specimen was peripheral blood mononuclear cells. The source of this sequence is a person between 18 and 75 years old in good health. Incomplete CDR3 DNA: TGTGCCAGCAGCGTAGCCGACAGACCGTACGAG. It specifies CASSVADRPYE. The whole CDR3 protein reads CASSVADRPYEQYF. The whole variable domain, filled in from reference TRBV9 and TRBJ2-7, reads DSGVTQTPKHLITATGQRVTLRCSPRSGDLSVYWYQQSLDQGLQFLIQYYNGEERAKGNILERFSAQQFPDLHSELNLSSLELGDSALYFCASSVADRPYEQYFGPGTRLTVT.